This TCR beta chain originates from a study of blood T cell repertoires in COVID-19 (dated by TCRdb to the early 2020s). In the study overall: Samples from collaborators originated in the United States, Italy and Spain and spanned both the acute and convalescent phases of COVID-19. The material from the prospective study consisted of cDNA or gDNA derived from T cells, B-cell-depleted T cells, or PBMCs. Subjects who had been exposed to COVID-19, were actively infected with it, or had recovered from it provided the deeply sampled blood TCRbeta repertoires that made up the dataset. The repertoires were released in a freely available public database meant as a resource for research on the immune response to SARS-CoV-2. The samples were drawn from the first 160 participants of the ongoing ImmuneRACE study and from 950 to 1,500 subjects provided by 6 global collaborators. A de-identified subject ID, COVID-19 status, age in years and sex were almost always included in the sample metadata. HLA class I and class II types, where available, came from metadata supplied by the sample provider rather than from assay-based typing. What the research found in general, with its limitations: Clinical and demographic metadata were provided uncurated, with the amount varying by source and participant.

One collaborating source in Seattle enrolled patients during active infection and followed them longitudinally through the course of disease. Each collaborating institution followed its own protocols to collect whole blood in K2EDTA tubes. For TCRbeta analysis, collaborator samples were shipped as frozen whole blood, as isolated PBMCs, or as DNA extracted from either sample type. The sample holds a few counts of this clone. Its antigen is currently not known. No quality values exist for individual bases; no much larger clone is one base distant. TCRbeta CDR3 regions were amplified from genomic DNA using the immunoSEQ Assay, a bias-controlled multiplex PCR. The study's own analysis went as follows. Within the assay, amplification of reference gene primers was used to estimate how many nucleated cells each sample contained. To quantify the absolute abundance of each unique TCRbeta CDR3 rearrangement, sequence reads were collapsed and filtered. For each sample, productive Simpson clonality was calculated as the square root of Simpson's diversity index across productive rearrangements. This is the immuneACCESS table as TCRdb keeps it, with only in-frame sequences that have V and J called. A part of the clones is gone; compared with another copy, unresolved V genes explain less than half, and the rest is unexplained. D and trimming come from the DNA, and the V and J calls and clone size come from that table. For this sample there are 250,000 to 400,000 clones; roughly 88% appear just once. Of the sample, 1.5% to 2% is held by the ten largest clones.

The CDR3 measures 14 amino acids from cysteine to phenylalanine. Only the CDR3 part of the read is kept: 42 bases, read in frame from the first base. The junction carries 16 bases between V and J, which are trimmed by 4 bases and 7 bases respectively. CDR1 and CDR2, per the germline V gene, are SGHTA and FQGNSA. This clonotype was sampled from a woman in her thirties with COVID-19, enrolled during active disease. The chain was built from TRBV7-2 and TRBJ1-1; the D gene is possibly TRBD1, with 6 bases matching. The material sequenced was peripheral blood. The sequenced DNA: TGTGCCAGCAGCTACACGCAAACAGGGCTTGAAGCTTTCTTT. Its protein reads: CASSYTQTGLEAFF.